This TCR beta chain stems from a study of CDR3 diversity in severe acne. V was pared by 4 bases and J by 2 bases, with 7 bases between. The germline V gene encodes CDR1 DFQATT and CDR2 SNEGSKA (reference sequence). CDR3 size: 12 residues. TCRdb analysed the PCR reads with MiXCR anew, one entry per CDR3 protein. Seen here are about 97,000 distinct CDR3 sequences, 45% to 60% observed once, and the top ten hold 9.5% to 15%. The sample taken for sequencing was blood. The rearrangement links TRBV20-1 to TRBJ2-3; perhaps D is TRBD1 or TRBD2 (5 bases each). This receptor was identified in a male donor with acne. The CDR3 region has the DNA TGCAGTGCTACCGGGACCACAGATACGCAGTATTTT. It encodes CSATGTTDTQYF.